Sequencing of this TCR beta chain was carried out in a study of T cell repertoires in cytomegalovirus infection. The germline gives CDR1 SGHVS, CDR2 FQNEAQ. This CDR3 contains 17 residues. V lost 2 bases, J lost 2 bases, and 10 bases stayed unmatched. This clonotype was observed a few times. Antigen specificity is unknown. TCRdb reprocessed the reads via MiXCR and lists one record per CDR3 protein. Here the sample spans about 740,000 distinct CDR3 sequences, roughly 36% being singletons. The source is a human donor in good health (CMV status not recorded). Some clones in this sample may be carry-over from other donors' samples. This sequence joins TRBV7-8 and TRBJ2-7, with TRBD2 identical over 9 bases. The input for sequencing was cultured PBMCs, taken from culture after CMV antigen stimulation. This CDR3 reads CASSLSASGVFAYEQYF. In DNA form, the CDR3 reads TGTGCCAGCAGCTTATCGGCTAGCGGGGTATTCGCCTACGAGCAGTACTTC. The variable domain in full, with the rest retrieved from reference TRBV7-8 and TRBJ2-7, is GAGVSQSPRYKVAKRGQDVALRCDPISGHVSLFWYQQALGQGPEFLTYFQNEAQLDKSGLPSDRFFAERPEGSVSTLKIQRTQQEDSAVYLCASSLSASGVFAYEQYFGPGTRLTVT.